The next 29 T cell receptor beta chains were all read from a single sample in a study of T cell repertoires in cytomegalovirus infection. TCRdb used MiXCR to reprocess the reads, holding one entry per CDR3 protein. The data hold around 750,000 distinct CDR3 sequences, with about 31% observed a single time. These receptors' targets are unknown. This specimen consisted of cultured CD8+ T cells from PBMCs, obtained from culture after CMV antigen stimulation. The receptors shown here come from a human donor in good health (CMV status not recorded). Some clones in this sample may be carry-over from other donors' samples.

A remark on this clonotype: Germline and junction disagree at one end, which may indicate a read error. The chain joins TRBV7-9 to TRBJ2-6; D is uncertain. Germline-derived CDR1 and CDR2 are SEHNR and FQNEAQ (reference sequence). This CDR3 has 14 amino acids. The CDR3 DNA sequence: TGTGCCAGCAGCTTAGCATCTGGGACCAACGTCCTGACTTTC. It specifies CASSLASGTNVLTF.

This rearrangement joins TRBV6-5 to TRBJ2-7, with TRBD2 as a possible D gene (5 bases). Trimming stripped 3 bases from V and 6 bases from J, with 12 bases between. The CDR3 length is 13 residues. Per the germline V gene, CDR1 is MNHEY and CDR2 is SVGAGI. The CDR3 nucleotides read TGTGCCAGCAGTTATGGAGCAGGAGGCGAGCAGTACTTC. This sequence encodes CASSYGAGGEQYF.

This clonotype was detected only a few times. Germline is not matched at one junction end, which may reflect a read error. The genes are TRBV5-6 and TRBJ2-1; tentatively, D is TRBD1 (5 bases). Germline V gives CDR1 SGHDT, CDR2 YYEEEE. The CDR3 length is 18 residues. The DNA of the CDR3 is TGTGCCAGCAGTTTGGGTGGACGGGTTCAGGGCTCCTACAATGAGCAGTTCTTC. It translates to CASSLGGRVQGSYNEQFF.

The CDR3 nucleotides are TGTGCCAGTAGTATAGCAACTCACAATCAGCCCCAGCATTTT. It codes for CASSIATHNQPQHF. The chain uses TRBV19 and TRBJ1-5; D uncertain. V lost 1 base and J lost 3, with 7 bases in between. Germline-derived CDR1 and CDR2 are LNHDA and SQIVND (reference sequence). The CDR3 totals 14 residues.

The chain joins TRBV7-9 to TRBJ1-1; the D gene is possibly TRBD1 (6 bases). CDR3 length: 13 residues. Trimming left V 5 bases short and J 6 bases short, with 13 bases between. In germline, CDR1 is SEHNR, CDR2 FQNEAQ (reference sequence). CDR3 in amino acids: CASSQGGAPEAFF. The CDR3, as DNA: TGTGCCAGCAGCCAAGGGGGGGCGCCTGAAGCTTTCTTT. Together with reference TRBV7-9 and TRBJ1-1, the CDR3 gives the full variable domain: DTGVSQNPRHKITKRGQNVTFRCDPISEHNRLYWYRQTLGQGPEFLTYFQNEAQLEKSRLLSDRFSAERPKGSFSTLEIQRTEQGDSAMYLCASSQGGAPEAFFGQGTRLTVV.

As for this clonotype: An end of the junction differs from the germline gene, which may be a read error. The chain has TRBV7-4 and TRBJ2-5; D unresolved. The CDR3 is 14 residues long. Germline values: CDR1 SGHVT, CDR2 SQSDAQ. The CDR3 DNA reads as TGTGTCAGCAGCTTAGGTCGAGTGACTGGGACCCAGTACTTC. Translation gives CVSSLGRVTGTQYF.

Only a few counts were recorded for this clonotype. The CDR3 sequence is CASSYSSWEPNYGYTF. CDR3 DNA sequence: TGTGCCAGCAGTTACTCGAGTTGGGAACCTAACTATGGCTACACCTTC. The rearrangement uses TRBV6-6 and TRBJ1-2; no definite D call. The CDR3 is 16 residues long. CDR1 is MNHNY, CDR2 SVGAGI, per germline (reference sequence). V lost 0 bases and J lost 0, with 11 bases in between.

This clonotype was seen only a few times. The J gene is TRBJ2-7, the V gene TRBV3-1, with D possibly TRBD1 on 6 matching bases. V was cut by 5 bases and J by 6 bases, with 11 bases left in between. The CDR3 is 12 amino acids. The germline V gene has CDR1 LGHDT and CDR2 YNNKEL (reference sequence). The CDR3, as DNA: TGTGCCAGCAGCTTATCGGACAGCGAGCAGTACTTC. As protein: CASSLSDSEQYF.

This clonotype has just one count. The chain links TRBV15 to TRBJ2-2; no definite D call. Germline values: CDR1 LNHNV, CDR2 YYDKDF (reference sequence). V was pared by 1 base and J by 4 bases, with 7 bases between. The CDR3 contains 14 residues. CDR3 nucleotides: TGTGCCACCAGCAGAGCTGGAAGCACCGGGGAGCTGTTTTTT. It is translated as CATSRAGSTGELFF.

The CDR3 DNA reads as TGTGCCAGCTCAGACAGGGTCAGGATTCATGGCTACACCTTC. Translating gives CASSDRVRIHGYTF. The chain links TRBV27 to TRBJ1-2, with 7 bases lining up with TRBD1. Germline CDR1 MNHEY, CDR2 SMNVEV (reference sequence). The V segment lost 8 bases and the J segment 6 bases; nucleotides outside the gene matches: 12. CDR3 length equals 14 residues.

This clonotype was found once. The chain couples TRBV5-4 to TRBJ1-4, with TRBD1 matching over 7 bases. Trimming removed 0 bases from V and 2 bases from J; junction bases left unmatched: 4. Per the germline V gene, CDR1 is SGHNT and CDR2 is YYREEE (reference sequence). This CDR3 contains 16 residues. The CDR3 spells CASSLGRGHTNEKLFF. The CDR3 DNA reads as TGTGCCAGCAGCTTGGGAAGGGGGCATACTAATGAAAAACTGTTTTTT.

The chain couples TRBV6-1 to TRBJ2-4, with D tentatively TRBD1 or TRBD2 (5 bases each). Germline V CDR1 and CDR2: MNHNS, SASEGT. CDR3 length: 15 residues. V gave up 10 bases and J gave up 8 bases, with 24 bases separating them. DNA for the CDR3: TGTGCCAACATTCTAAGCAGGGCACCGGGACACATTCAGTACTTC. It codes for CANILSRAPGHIQYF.

This clonotype was detected a few times. V usage is TRBV10-3 and J usage is TRBJ1-1; 12 nucleotides agree with TRBD1. The CDR3 sequence is 15 residues long. The germline V gene has CDR1 ENHRY and CDR2 SYGVKD. V lost 7 bases, J lost 3 bases, and 6 bases stayed unmatched. This chain's CDR3 is CAIKPGQGADTEAFF. CDR3 DNA sequence: TGTGCCATCAAGCCGGGACAGGGGGCCGACACTGAAGCTTTCTTT.

V usage is TRBV12-3 or TRBV12-4 and J usage is TRBJ2-3; D is possibly TRBD1 (5 bases). This CDR3 region has 15 residues. V was pared by 1 base and J by 1 base, with 9 bases between. The CDR3, as DNA: TGTGCCAGCAGTTTAGAGGGGATGGGCACAGATACGCAGTATTTT. This translates into CASSLEGMGTDTQYF.

This chain connects TRBV5-4 to TRBJ2-4; either TRBD1 or TRBD2 may fit D (5 bases each). CDR1 is SGHNT, CDR2 YYREEE, per germline (reference sequence). Trimming cost V 2 bases and J 8 bases, with 17 bases left between them. This CDR3 region has 15 residues. The CDR3 region has the DNA TGTGCCAGCAGCTTATTAGGGGACCCTGGGGACATTCAGTACTTC. Translation gives CASSLLGDPGDIQYF.

This clonotype turned up a few times. This CDR3 reads CATSDSLAKNIQYF. The CDR3 DNA reads as TGTGCCACCAGCGACAGTCTAGCCAAAAACATTCAGTACTTC. V usage is TRBV15 and J usage is TRBJ2-4, with D maybe TRBD1 (5 bases). V was cut by 5 bases and J by 0 bases, with 8 bases left in between. Germline assignment: CDR1 LNHNV and CDR2 YYDKDF (reference sequence). This CDR3 region has 14 residues.

This clonotype has a handful of counts. CDR3 sequence: CATSPTSYNEQFF. In nucleotides, the CDR3 is TGTGCCACCTCCCCCACCTCCTACAATGAGCAGTTCTTC. This sequence joins TRBV6-5 and TRBJ2-1; D is unresolved. Per the germline V gene, CDR1 is MNHEY and CDR2 is SVGAGI. V lost 10 bases, J lost 0 bases, and 10 bases lay in between. The CDR3 totals 13 residues.

The V gene is TRBV12-3 or TRBV12-4, the J gene TRBJ2-2; no firm D call. The CDR3 length is 13 residues. V gave up 3 bases and J gave up 5 bases, with 7 bases separating them. This CDR3 reads CASSFSLTGELFF. The DNA for the CDR3 is TGTGCCAGCAGTTTTTCTCTTACCGGGGAGCTGTTTTTT.

J is TRBJ2-5 and V is TRBV7-6; TRBD2 aligns across 9 bases. The germline V gene encodes CDR1 SGHVS and CDR2 FNYEAQ. The V segment lost 6 bases and the J segment 3 bases; nucleotides outside the gene matches: 8. This CDR3 comprises 15 residues. DNA of the CDR3: TGTGCCAGCAGACGACTAGCGGATATAAAAGAGACCCAGTACTTC. Encoded protein: CASRRLADIKETQYF.

V gene TRBV7-9 combines with J gene TRBJ2-7, with 10 nucleotides matching TRBD1. This CDR3 contains 19 residues. The germline V gene has CDR1 SEHNR and CDR2 FQNEAQ (reference sequence). Losses at the gene ends were 0 bases for V and 6 bases for J; bases not matched to a gene: 17. The CDR3 DNA reads as TGTGCCAGCAGCTTAGCGGTTGGGTTCTACCGGGACAGGGGTCCCGAGCAGTACTTC. This gives the protein CASSLAVGFYRDRGPEQYF.

This clonotype has a handful of counts. This chain connects TRBV12-3 or TRBV12-4 to TRBJ2-7; possibly TRBD1 for D (5 bases). V lost 8 bases and J 4 bases, leaving 21 bases between the germline ends. This CDR3 spans 15 amino acids. CDR3 DNA sequence: TGTGCCAGCCCTTTCCTGAGGCTGGGGCGGTACGAGCAGTACGTC. As protein: CASPFLRLGRYEQYV.

This clonotype occurred a few times. CDR3 sequence reads: CAFMGNTGELFF. In nucleotides, the CDR3 is TGTGCGTTCATGGGGAACACCGGGGAGCTGTTTTTT. This sequence joins TRBV18 and TRBJ2-2; no definite D call. Germline-derived CDR1 and CDR2 are KGHSH and LQKENI. The CDR3 covers 12 residues.

For this clonotype: The germline gene is not matched at one end of the junction; a read error may be the cause. The chain joins TRBV6-5 to TRBJ2-5; 7 bases map to TRBD1. Germline CDR1 and CDR2: MNHEY and SVGAGI. CDR3 length equals 15 residues. CDR3 nucleotides: TGTGCCAACAGTTACTCGCAGGGGGACCCTATGGCCCAGTACTTC. Amino acid sequence: CANSYSQGDPMAQYF.

In this sample, this clonotype turned up many times. The chain carries TRBV12-3 or TRBV12-4 and TRBJ1-5; TRBD1 might be the D (6 bases). Trimming stripped 6 bases from V and 3 bases from J, with 9 bases between. The CDR3 is 13 residues long. The CDR3 loop is CASRDRSNQPQHF. CDR3 DNA sequence: TGTGCCAGCAGAGACAGGTCCAATCAGCCCCAGCATTTT.

This clonotype came up a few times. In DNA form, the CDR3 reads TGTGCCAGCAGCTCCCCCAGAACTAGCGGATTCTCCTACGAGCAGTACTTC. It codes for CASSSPRTSGFSYEQYF. This chain links TRBV11-2 with TRBJ2-7, with TRBD2 identical over 8 bases. The V gene's germline CDR1 is SGHAT and CDR2 FQNNGV. CDR3 length: 17 residues. Unmatched junction bases numbered 11, after V lost 4 bases and J lost 0 bases.

This clonotype appeared a few times. The gene calls are TRBV10-1 and TRBJ1-2; TRBD1 aligns across 8 bases. The CDR3 is made up of 15 amino acids. The junction had 6 bases not matched to a gene; V was cut back by 3 bases and J by 3 bases. Germline-derived CDR1 and CDR2 are WNHNN and SYGVQD (reference sequence). DNA for the CDR3: TGCGCCAGCAGTGACTCAGGGGGCCTTGACTATGGCTACACCTTC. Translating gives CASSDSGGLDYGYTF.

The chain couples TRBV7-8 to TRBJ2-7; D not certain. This CDR3 has 18 residues. Germline CDR1 is SGHVS and CDR2 is FQNEAQ. Trimming stripped 1 base from V and 0 bases from J, with 19 bases between. CDR3 DNA: TGTGCCAGCAGCTTAGAAGCCAGTTCTTTAGAAAGCTCCTACGAGCAGTACGTC. This translates into CASSLEASSLESSYEQYV.

This clonotype was counted many times. This chain connects TRBV7-2 to TRBJ2-5, with D unresolved. CDR1 SGHTA and CDR2 FQGNSA come from the germline V gene. This CDR3 has 16 residues. The V end was cut by 4 bases, the J end by 2 bases, with 17 bases between. CDR3 sequence: CASSSKFRFGQETQYF. The CDR3 DNA sequence: TGTGCCAGCAGCTCAAAATTCAGGTTTGGACAAGAGACCCAGTACTTC.

The CDR3 DNA is TGCAGTGCCCCGATAGCGGGGGGGAGGTACAATGAGCAGTTCTTC. Amino acids: CSAPIAGGRYNEQFF. The V gene is TRBV20-1, the J gene TRBJ2-1, with 11 bases identical to TRBD2. This CDR3 spans 15 amino acids. Germline CDR1 is DFQATT and CDR2 is SNEGSKA (reference sequence). V trimming: 6 bases; J trimming: 4 bases; junction bases outside the gene matches: 8.